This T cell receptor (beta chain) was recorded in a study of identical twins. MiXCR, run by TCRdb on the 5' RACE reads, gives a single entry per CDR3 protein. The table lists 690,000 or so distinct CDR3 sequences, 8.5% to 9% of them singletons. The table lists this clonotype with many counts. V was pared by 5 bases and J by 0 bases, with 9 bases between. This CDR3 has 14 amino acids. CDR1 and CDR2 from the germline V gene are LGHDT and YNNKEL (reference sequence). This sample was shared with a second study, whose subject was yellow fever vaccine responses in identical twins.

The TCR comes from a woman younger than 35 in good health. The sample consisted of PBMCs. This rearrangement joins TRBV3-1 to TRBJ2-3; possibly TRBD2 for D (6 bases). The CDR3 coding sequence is TGTGCCAGCAGCTATAGCGGTAGCACAGATACGCAGTATTTT. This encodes CASSYSGSTDTQYF.